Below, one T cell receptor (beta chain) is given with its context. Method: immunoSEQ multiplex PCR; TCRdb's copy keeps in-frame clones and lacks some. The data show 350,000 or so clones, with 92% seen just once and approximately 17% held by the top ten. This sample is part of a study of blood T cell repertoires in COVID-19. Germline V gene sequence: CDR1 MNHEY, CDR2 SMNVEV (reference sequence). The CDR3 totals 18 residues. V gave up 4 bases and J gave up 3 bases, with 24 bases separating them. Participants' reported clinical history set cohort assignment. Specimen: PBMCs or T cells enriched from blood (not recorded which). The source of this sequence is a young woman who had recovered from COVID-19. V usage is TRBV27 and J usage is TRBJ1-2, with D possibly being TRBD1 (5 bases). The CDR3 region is CASSYPPPGAPDHYGYTF. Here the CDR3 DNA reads TGTGCCAGCAGTTATCCCCCGCCTGGGGCACCCGATCACTATGGCTACACCTTC.